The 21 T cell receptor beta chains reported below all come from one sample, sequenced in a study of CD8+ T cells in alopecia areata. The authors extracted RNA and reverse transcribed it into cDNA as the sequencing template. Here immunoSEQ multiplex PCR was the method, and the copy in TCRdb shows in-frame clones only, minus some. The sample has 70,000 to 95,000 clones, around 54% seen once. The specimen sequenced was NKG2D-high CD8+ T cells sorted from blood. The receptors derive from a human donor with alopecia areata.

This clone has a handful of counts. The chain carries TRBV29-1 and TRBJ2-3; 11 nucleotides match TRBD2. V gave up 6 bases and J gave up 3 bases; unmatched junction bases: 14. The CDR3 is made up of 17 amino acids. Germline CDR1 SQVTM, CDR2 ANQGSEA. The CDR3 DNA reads TGCAGCGTCCAAGGGACTAGCGGTCGACGGGGTACAGATACGCAGTATTTT. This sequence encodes CSVQGTSGRRGTDTQYF.

The CDR3 here is CASSQNEAGGDNEQFF. The CDR3 region has the DNA TGCGCCAGCAGCCAGAACGAAGCGGGGGGGGACAATGAGCAGTTCTTC. This chain links TRBV4-1 with TRBJ2-1; 10 nucleotides align to TRBD2. Germline V lookup: CDR1 MGHRA, CDR2 YSYEKL. J was trimmed by 5 bases and V by 3 bases; bases with no gene match: 7. The CDR3 is made up of 16 amino acids.

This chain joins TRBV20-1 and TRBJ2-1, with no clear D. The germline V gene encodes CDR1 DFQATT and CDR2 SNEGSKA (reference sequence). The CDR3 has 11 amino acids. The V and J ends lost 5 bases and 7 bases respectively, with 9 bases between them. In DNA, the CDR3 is TGCAGTGCTCCGGTTCCTAATGAGCAGTTCTTC. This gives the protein CSAPVPNEQFF.

CDR3 protein: CASRSSYYEQYF. In DNA, the CDR3 is TGTGCCAGCAGGAGCTCCTACTACGAGCAGTACTTC. V gene TRBV27 combines with J gene TRBJ2-7; D gene ambiguous. This CDR3 has 12 amino acids. Germline V gene sequence: CDR1 MNHEY, CDR2 SMNVEV (reference sequence). Deletions cut 6 bases from V and 3 bases from J, with 9 bases between.

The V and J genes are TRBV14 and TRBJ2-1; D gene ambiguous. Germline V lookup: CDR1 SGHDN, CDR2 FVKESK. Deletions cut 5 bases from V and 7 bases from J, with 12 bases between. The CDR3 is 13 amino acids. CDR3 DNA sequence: TGTGCCAGCAGCTCCATCGGGCGTAATGAGCAGTTCTTC. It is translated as CASSSIGRNEQFF.

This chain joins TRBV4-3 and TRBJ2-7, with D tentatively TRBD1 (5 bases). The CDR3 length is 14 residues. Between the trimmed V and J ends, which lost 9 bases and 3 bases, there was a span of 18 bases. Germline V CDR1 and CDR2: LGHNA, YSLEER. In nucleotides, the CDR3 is TGCGCCAGGAATCGTACCGGACAAAACTACGAGCAGTACTTC. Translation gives CARNRTGQNYEQYF.

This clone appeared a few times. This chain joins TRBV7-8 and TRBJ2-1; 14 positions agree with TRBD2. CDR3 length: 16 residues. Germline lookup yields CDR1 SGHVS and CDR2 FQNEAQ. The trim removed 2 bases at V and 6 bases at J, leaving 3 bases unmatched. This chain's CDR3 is CASSLRGLAGANEQFF. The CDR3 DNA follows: TGTGCCAGCAGCTTAAGGGGACTAGCGGGAGCCAATGAGCAGTTCTTC.

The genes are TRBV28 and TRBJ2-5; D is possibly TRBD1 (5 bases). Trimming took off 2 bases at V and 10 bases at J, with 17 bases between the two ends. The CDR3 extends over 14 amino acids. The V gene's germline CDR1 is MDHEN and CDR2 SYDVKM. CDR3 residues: CASSLVGRGLVQYF. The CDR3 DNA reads TGTGCCAGCAGTTTAGTGGGGCGTGGGTTGGTCCAGTACTTC.

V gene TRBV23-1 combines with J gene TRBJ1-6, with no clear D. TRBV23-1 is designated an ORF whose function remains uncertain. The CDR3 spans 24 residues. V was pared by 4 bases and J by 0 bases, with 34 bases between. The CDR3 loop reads CASSPPRSGYNIQHRSSYNSPLHF. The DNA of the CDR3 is TGCGCCAGCAGTCCCCCTCGCTCTGGGTATAATATCCAACACCGGAGCTCCTATAATTCACCCCTCCACTTT.

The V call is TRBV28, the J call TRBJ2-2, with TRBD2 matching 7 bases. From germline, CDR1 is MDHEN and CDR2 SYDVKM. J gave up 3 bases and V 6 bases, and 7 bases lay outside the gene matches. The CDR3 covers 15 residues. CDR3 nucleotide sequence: TGTGCCAGCAGGGCTAGCGGTACTCACACCGGGGAGCTGTTTTTT. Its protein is CASRASGTHTGELFF. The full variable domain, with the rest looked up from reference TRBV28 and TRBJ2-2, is DVKVTQSSRYLVKRTGEKVFLECVQDMDHENMFWYRQDPGLGLRLIYFSYDVKMKEKGDIPEGYSVSREKKERFSLILESASTNQTSMYLCASRASGTHTGELFFGEGSRLTVL.

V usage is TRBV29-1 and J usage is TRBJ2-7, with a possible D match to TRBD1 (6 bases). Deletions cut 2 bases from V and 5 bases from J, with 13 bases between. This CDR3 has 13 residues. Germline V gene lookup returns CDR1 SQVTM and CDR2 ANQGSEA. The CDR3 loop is CSVELTGSHEQYF. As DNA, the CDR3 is TGCAGCGTTGAACTAACAGGGAGCCACGAGCAGTACTTC.

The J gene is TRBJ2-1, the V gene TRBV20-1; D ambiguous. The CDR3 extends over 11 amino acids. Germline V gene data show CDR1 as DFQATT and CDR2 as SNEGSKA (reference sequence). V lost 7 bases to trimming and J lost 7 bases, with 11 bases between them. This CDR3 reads CSVSLGNEQFF. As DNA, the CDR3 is TGCAGTGTCTCACTCGGGAATGAGCAGTTCTTC.

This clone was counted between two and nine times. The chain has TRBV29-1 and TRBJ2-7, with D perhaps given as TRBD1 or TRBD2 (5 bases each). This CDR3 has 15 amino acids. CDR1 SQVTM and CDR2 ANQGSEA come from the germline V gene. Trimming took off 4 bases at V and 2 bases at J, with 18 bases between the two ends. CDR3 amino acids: CSVVPRGETPYEQYF. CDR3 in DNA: TGCAGCGTTGTGCCGAGGGGCGAGACCCCCTACGAGCAGTACTTC.

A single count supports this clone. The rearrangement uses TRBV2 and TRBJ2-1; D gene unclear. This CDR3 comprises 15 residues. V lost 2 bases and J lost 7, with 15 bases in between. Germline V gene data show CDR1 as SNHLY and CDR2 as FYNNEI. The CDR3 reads CASSEPGFPENEQFF. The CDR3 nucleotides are TGTGCCAGCAGTGAACCGGGCTTCCCGGAGAATGAGCAGTTCTTC.

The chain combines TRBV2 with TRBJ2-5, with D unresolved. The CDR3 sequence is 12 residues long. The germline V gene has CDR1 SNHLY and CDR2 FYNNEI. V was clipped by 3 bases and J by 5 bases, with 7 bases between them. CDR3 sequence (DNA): TGTGCCAGCAGTGAGTCCGGCGAGACCCAGTACTTC. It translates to CASSESGETQYF.

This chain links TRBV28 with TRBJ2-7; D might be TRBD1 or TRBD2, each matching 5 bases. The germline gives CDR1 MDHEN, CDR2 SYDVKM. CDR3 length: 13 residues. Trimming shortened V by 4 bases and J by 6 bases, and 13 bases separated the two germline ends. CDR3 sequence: CASSYRTGPEQYF. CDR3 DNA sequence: TGTGCCAGCAGTTACAGGACTGGCCCCGAGCAGTACTTC. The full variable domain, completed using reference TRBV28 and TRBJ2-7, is DVKVTQSSRYLVKRTGEKVFLECVQDMDHENMFWYRQDPGLGLRLIYFSYDVKMKEKGDIPEGYSVSREKKERFSLILESASTNQTSMYLCASSYRTGPEQYFGPGTRLTVT.

CDR3 coding DNA: TGTGCCAGCAGCCCTAGCGGCTACGAGCAGTACTTC. Amino acid sequence: CASSPSGYEQYF. J is TRBJ2-7 and V is TRBV28; the match to TRBD2 covers 7 bases. V was pared by 6 bases and J by 3 bases, with 2 bases of the junction left unmatched. CDR3 length equals 12 residues. Germline V gives CDR1 MDHEN, CDR2 SYDVKM.

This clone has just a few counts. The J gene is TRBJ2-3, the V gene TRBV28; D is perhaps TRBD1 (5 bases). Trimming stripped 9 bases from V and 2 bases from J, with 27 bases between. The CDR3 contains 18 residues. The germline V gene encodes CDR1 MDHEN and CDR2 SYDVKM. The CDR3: CASTPPPAYKGNTDTQYF. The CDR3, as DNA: TGTGCCAGTACGCCACCACCTGCATATAAGGGGAACACAGATACGCAGTATTTT.

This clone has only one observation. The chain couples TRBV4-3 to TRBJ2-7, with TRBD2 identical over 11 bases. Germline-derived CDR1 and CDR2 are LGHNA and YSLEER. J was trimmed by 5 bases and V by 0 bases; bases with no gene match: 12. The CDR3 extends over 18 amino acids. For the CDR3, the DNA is TGCGCCAGCAGCCAAGATTGGATAGCGGGAGGGCCTTTGGACGAGCAGTACTTC. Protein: CASSQDWIAGGPLDEQYF.

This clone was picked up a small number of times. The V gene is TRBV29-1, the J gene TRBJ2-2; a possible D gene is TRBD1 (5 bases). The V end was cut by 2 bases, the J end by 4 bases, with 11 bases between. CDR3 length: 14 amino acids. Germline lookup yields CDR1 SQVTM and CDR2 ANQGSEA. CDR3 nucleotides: TGCAGCGTTGAATCGGGCAGGGTCACCGGGGAGCTGTTTTTT. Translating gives CSVESGRVTGELFF.

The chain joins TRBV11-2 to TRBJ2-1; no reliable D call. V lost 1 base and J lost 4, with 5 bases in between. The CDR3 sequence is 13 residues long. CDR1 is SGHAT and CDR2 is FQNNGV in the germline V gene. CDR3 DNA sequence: TGTGCCAGCAGCTTAGGCCCTTACAATGAGCAGTTCTTC. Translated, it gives CASSLGPYNEQFF.